The sequence of this T cell receptor (beta chain) was determined in a study of blood T cell repertoires in COVID-19. Background on the study: PBMCs, B-cell-depleted T cells, or T cells were the source of the cDNA or gDNA that made up the material.

Only in-frame clones appear in the TCRdb table, and some are missing; sequencing was by immunoSEQ multiplex PCR. Of about 290,000 clones listed, 89% are singletons. V was cut by 4 bases and J by 2 bases, with 9 bases left in between. CDR1 is KGHSH, CDR2 LQKENI, per germline. This CDR3 region has 14 residues. The sample comprised PBMCs or T cells enriched from blood (not recorded which). The clonotype was recovered from a woman aged 40 to 50 who had recovered from COVID-19. The J gene is TRBJ1-5, the V gene TRBV18; possible D gene TRBD1, 6 bases. This chain's CDR3 is CASSQQGGNQPQHF. Here the CDR3 DNA reads TGTGCCAGCTCACAACAGGGTGGCAATCAGCCCCAGCATTTT.